This T cell receptor (beta chain) stems from a study of tumor-infiltrating lymphocytes in primary liver carcinoma. On the study more broadly: Patients comprised men and women whose ages fell between 30 and 69 years. Study-level points and caveats: Between tumor regions, pairs overlapped more than tumor-adjacent and tumor-blood pairs did.

For blood RNA, unsorted whole blood served as the source, and germline DNA was extracted too. Production of TCR beta cDNA used about 500 ng total RNA together with a constant-region primer. For TCR beta, libraries were produced by three nested multiplex PCR rounds using slightly modified ARM-PCR. Each of the first two PCR rounds ran nine to ten cycles with TRBV1-TRBV30 forward and C-beta reverse primers. Using its own MiXCR run on the multiplex PCR reads, TCRdb lists one record per CDR3 protein. This table holds 310,000 or so distinct CDR3 sequences, almost 60% found once. In germline, CDR1 is SGHAT, CDR2 FQNNGV. The CDR3 runs 14 residues. V was trimmed by 2 bases and J by 2 bases, leaving 7 bases between them. This clonotype was observed many times. Its antigen is still unknown.

The sample consisted of peripheral blood. The chain couples TRBV11-2 to TRBJ1-3; no clear D. This TCR was recovered from a woman in her thirties with primary liver carcinoma and hepatitis B virus infection. CDR3 sequence (DNA): TGTGCCAGCAGCTTAAGTTTCGCTGGAAACACCATATATTTT. Translating gives CASSLSFAGNTIYF.